The 5 T cell receptor beta chains in this list originate from one sample, sequenced in a study of technical replicates of blood from several donors. The data were produced by immunoSEQ multiplex PCR, yet TCRdb's version contains in-frame clones alone and is incomplete. The table has tens of thousands of clones, around 96% seen once. The sample was T cells isolated from PBMCs. The receptors were gathered from a human donor in good health.

The gene calls are TRBV6-1 and TRBJ1-6, with 7 bases that match TRBD1. The junction had 9 bases not matched to a gene; V was cut back by 4 bases and J by 9 bases. Germline CDR1 MNHNS, CDR2 SASEGT. The CDR3 totals 15 residues. The CDR3 DNA sequence: TGTGCCAGCAGTGCCGGACAGGTCCTTGGTTCACCCCTCCACTTT. Translation: CASSAGQVLGSPLHF.

The chain couples TRBV10-1 to TRBJ2-3, with 10 bases fitting TRBD1. This CDR3 contains 14 residues. Germline assignment: CDR1 WNHNN and CDR2 SYGVQD (reference sequence). The J segment lost 3 bases and the V segment lost 5 bases, leaving 2 bases of the junction unmatched. CDR3: CASSRQGATDTQYF. The CDR3 DNA sequence: TGCGCCAGCAGTCGACAGGGGGCGACAGATACGCAGTATTTT.

The chain uses TRBV7-9 and TRBJ2-7; D remains ambiguous. CDR1 is SEHNR and CDR2 is FQNEAQ in the germline V gene (reference sequence). The CDR3 sequence is 14 residues long. V dropped 5 bases and J dropped 3 bases, with 14 bases sitting between them. CDR3 DNA sequence: TGTGCCAGCAGCCCGTGGTCAGGAAACTACGAGCAGTACTTC. As protein: CASSPWSGNYEQYF.

V and J are TRBV23-1 and TRBJ2-1, with 13 nucleotides matching TRBD2. TRBV23-1 falls under the ORF class, with uncertain function. V dropped 2 bases and J dropped 6; count of bases not matched to a gene: 22. CDR3 length: 22 amino acids. CDR3: CASSQIYDPGLAGTFFCNEQFF. In nucleotides, the CDR3 is TGCGCCAGCAGTCAAATCTATGATCCGGGACTAGCGGGAACTTTCTTCTGCAATGAGCAGTTCTTC.

The chain joins TRBV4-2 to TRBJ2-3, with D perhaps TRBD2 (6 bases). The CDR3 totals 16 residues. From germline, CDR1 is LGHNA and CDR2 YNFKEQ. V dropped 2 bases and J dropped 6 bases, with 18 bases sitting between them. This chain's CDR3 is CASSQLVGDSGDTQYF. CDR3 nucleotide sequence: TGTGCCAGCAGCCAACTCGTGGGGGACTCGGGGGATACGCAGTATTTT.